Given below is one T cell receptor beta chain in context. Trimming took off 0 bases at V and 6 bases at J, with 12 bases between the two ends. The V gene's germline CDR1 is SGDLS and CDR2 YYNGEE. The CDR3 consists of 15 residues. Researchers ran the PCR with 60 Vbeta and 13 Jbeta primers. Profiled with immunoSEQ multiplex PCR; TCRdb holds only in-frame clones, not every one. Recorded here are more than 100,000 clones; the top ten clones represent about 1.6%. The data were obtained in a study of cytomegalovirus exposure and HLA in healthy donors. The gene calls are TRBV9 and TRBJ2-2, with TRBD2 as a possible D gene (5 bases). This clonotype was obtained from a woman aged 40-49 years in good health and CMV-seronegative. The sequenced material came from PBMCs. The CDR3 nucleotides read TGTGCCAGCAGCGTAGCTTCCCGGGAAGCCGGGGAGCTGTTTTTT. Protein product: CASSVASREAGELFF.